This T cell receptor beta chain emerged from a study of identical twins. CDR1 is MGHDK, CDR2 SYGVNS, per germline. The CDR3 covers 14 residues. V lost 6 bases and J lost 4, with 16 bases in between. As for this clonotype: Its antigen is undetermined.

Template switching introduced a universal primer site, and the cDNA bore unique molecular identifiers. TCRdb recomputed calls from the 5' RACE reads with MiXCR, one row per CDR3 protein. Of roughly 720,000 distinct CDR3 sequences listed, roughly 20% are singletons. Broader study findings: Possibly, invariant MAIT and iNKT cells partly confounded zero-insertion analyses.

The same sample was also studied in work on T cells expressing NK-cell markers.

The chain joins TRBV25-1 to TRBJ2-7, with D perhaps TRBD2 (6 bases). The sample was PBMCs. The TCR comes from a woman younger than 30 in good health. CDR3 bases: TGTGCCAGCAGCTCCGGGACTTACACTTACGAGCAGTACTTC. Translating it yields CASSSGTYTYEQYF.